The rows below give T cell receptor beta chains drawn from one sample of a study of technical replicates of blood from a handful of donors. Clones were read by immunoSEQ multiplex PCR, and TCRdb kept only the in-frame ones, dropping some. In the table there are around 84,000 clones, 95% to 98% of which are singletons. The specimen sequenced was T cells isolated from PBMCs. These receptor sequences come from a human donor in good health. The CDR3 runs from the conserved cysteine through the conserved F or W.

>13|TRBV28|TRBJ1-2
CASIHRVDGGYTF
>14|TRBV7-8|TRBJ2-3
CASSFVRVADTQYF
>16|TRBV5-4|TRBJ2-5
CASSLSIAGSEETQYF
>13|TRBV7-7|TRBJ2-3
CASSLTGADTQYF
>12|TRBV28|TRBJ2-1
CAIRFGYNEQFF
>16|TRBV11-2|TRBJ1-2
CASSLLRQGSGYGYTF
>15|TRBV9|TRBJ2-2
CASSVSGGAAGELFF
>16|TRBV19|TRBJ1-3
CASSNLEPNSGNTIYF
>16|TRBV11-2|TRBJ2-3
CASSLARQIYTDTQYF
>15|TRBV2|TRBJ1-4
CASIPRTGRSEKLFF
>16|TRBV7-8|TRBJ2-2
CASSNRAGGLAGELFF
>16|TRBV9|TRBJ2-2
CASSVGQGKSTGELFF
>14|TRBV7-2|TRBJ2-1
CASSPGLAYNEQFF
>13|TRBV6-6|TRBJ1-4
CASSRAGDEKLFF
>14|TRBV11-3|TRBJ2-5
CASSPTWDRETQYF
>17|TRBV5-4|TRBJ2-7
CASSLGPILAGGYEQYF
>13|TRBV29-1|TRBJ2-2
CSVSVLNTGELFF
>16|TRBV7-9|TRBJ2-1
CATDRGSTTQSNEQFF
>12|TRBV19|TRBJ1-5
CASSIVNQPQHF
>13|TRBV10-3|TRBJ2-1
CAISVAGDNEQFF
>10|TRBV19|TRBJ1-2
CASSGPEGAF
>11|TRBV20-1|TRBJ2-5
CSASHRETQYF
>14|TRBV7-2|TRBJ1-2
CASSPSGQGYGYTF
>15|TRBV4-1|TRBJ1-4
CASSHRSAEHEKLFF
>17|TRBV7-9|TRBJ2-6
CATRPSGYLSGANVLTF
>11|TRBV4-1|TRBJ2-1
CASSHHGEQFF
>15|TRBV11-3|TRBJ2-2
CASSFPGSNTGELFF
>15|TRBV6-1|TRBJ2-3
CASSGGLDPTDTQYF
>17|TRBV10-1|TRBJ2-1
CASSESRAGTGGYEQFF
>13|TRBV6-5|TRBJ1-5
CASSYATNQPQHF
>15|TRBV6-5|TRBJ1-5
CASRYTDNSNQPQHF
>15|TRBV28|TRBJ2-1
CASSFYDSLSNEQFF
>20|TRBV4-2|TRBJ2-2
CASSQDPSSPSGTNTGELFF
>16|TRBV7-8|TRBJ2-7
CASSPSSSGSSYEQYF
>15|TRBV2|TRBJ2-5
CASRMAGTSVKTQYF
>16|TRBV15|TRBJ1-5
CATSRDSQGNNQPQHF
>16|TRBV7-8|TRBJ1-5
CASSQSQGTSNQPQHF
>15|TRBV5-1|TRBJ1-1
CASSLGDLKNTEAFF
>14|TRBV5-1|TRBJ2-4
CASSLEGVKNIQYF
>13|TRBV11-3|TRBJ2-1
CASSLNGYNEQFF
>17|TRBV5-1|TRBJ2-2
CASSGGRDREGPGELFF
>19|TRBV4-1|TRBJ1-2
CASSQEGPQTGPLNYGYTF
>14|TRBV10-3|TRBJ1-6
CAISEDIYNSPLHF
>15|TRBV7-9|TRBJ2-7
CASSRTPSDSYEQYF
>15|TRBV28|TRBJ2-3
CASSLGGRVTDTQYF
>14|TRBV5-1|TRBJ1-4
CASSFWTVNEKLFF
>14|TRBV7-9|TRBJ2-5
CASSSWTGEETQYF
>16|TRBV19|TRBJ2-3
CASSGLAGFVTDTQYF
>11|TRBV7-8|TRBJ2-7
CASSLTGRQYF
>14|TRBV5-5|TRBJ1-3
CASSLTGSGNTIYF
>16|TRBV15|TRBJ2-2
CATSTQGAYRTGELFF
>16|TRBV4-1|TRBJ2-7
CASSQGQSFAPYEQYF